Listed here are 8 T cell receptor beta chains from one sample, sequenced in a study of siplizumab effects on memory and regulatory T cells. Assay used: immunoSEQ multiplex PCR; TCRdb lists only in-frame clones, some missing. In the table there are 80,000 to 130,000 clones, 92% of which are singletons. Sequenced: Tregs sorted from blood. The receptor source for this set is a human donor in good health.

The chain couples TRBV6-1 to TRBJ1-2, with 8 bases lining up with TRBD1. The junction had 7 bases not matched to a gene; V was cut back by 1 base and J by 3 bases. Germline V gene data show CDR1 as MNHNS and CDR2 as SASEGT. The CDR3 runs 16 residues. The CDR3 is CASSEDAQGVYYGYTF. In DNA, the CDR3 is TGTGCCAGCAGTGAAGACGCACAGGGGGTGTACTATGGCTACACCTTC.

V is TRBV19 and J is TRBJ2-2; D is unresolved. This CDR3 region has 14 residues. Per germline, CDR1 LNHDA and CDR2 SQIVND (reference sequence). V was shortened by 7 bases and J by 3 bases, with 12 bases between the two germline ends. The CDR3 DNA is TGTGCCAGTAAGCGCATAATGGACACCGGGGAGCTGTTTTTT. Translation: CASKRIMDTGELFF. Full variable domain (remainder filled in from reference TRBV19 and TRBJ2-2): DGGITQSPKYLFRKEGQNVTLSCEQNLNHDAMYWYRQDPGQGLRLIYYSQIVNDFQKGDIAEGYSVSREKKESFPLTVTSAQKNPTAFYLCASKRIMDTGELFFGEGSRLTVL.

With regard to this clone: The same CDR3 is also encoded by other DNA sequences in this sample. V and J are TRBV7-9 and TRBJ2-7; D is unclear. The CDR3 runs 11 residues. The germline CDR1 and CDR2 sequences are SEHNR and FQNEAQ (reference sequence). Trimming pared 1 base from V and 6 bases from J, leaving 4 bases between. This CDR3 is CASSLVSEQYF. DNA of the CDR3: TGTGCCAGCAGCTTAGTATCCGAGCAGTACTTC.

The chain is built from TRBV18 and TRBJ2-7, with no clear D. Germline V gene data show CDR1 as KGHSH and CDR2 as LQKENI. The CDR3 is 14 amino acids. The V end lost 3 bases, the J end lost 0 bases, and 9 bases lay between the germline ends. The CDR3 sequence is CASSPDRSSYEQYF. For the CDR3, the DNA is TGTGCCAGCTCACCGGACCGGAGCTCCTACGAGCAGTACTTC.

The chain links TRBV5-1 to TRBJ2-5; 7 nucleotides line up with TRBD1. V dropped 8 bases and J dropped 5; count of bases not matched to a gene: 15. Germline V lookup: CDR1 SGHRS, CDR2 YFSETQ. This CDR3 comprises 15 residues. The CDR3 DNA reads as TGCGCCAGTGCCCAGGGACAGACTACAAGGGAGACCCAGTACTTC. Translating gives CASAQGQTTRETQYF.

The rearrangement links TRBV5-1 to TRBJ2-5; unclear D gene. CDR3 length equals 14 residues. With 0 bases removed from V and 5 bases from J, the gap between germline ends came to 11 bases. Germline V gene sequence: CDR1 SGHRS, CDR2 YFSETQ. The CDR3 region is CASSLVLNQETQYF. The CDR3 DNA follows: TGCGCCAGCAGCTTGGTCTTGAATCAGGAGACCCAGTACTTC. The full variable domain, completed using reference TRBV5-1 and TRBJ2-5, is KAGVTQTPRYLIKTRGQQVTLSCSPISGHRSVSWYQQTPGQGLQFLFEYFSETQRNKGNFPGRFSGRQFSNSRSEMNVSTLELGDSALYLCASSLVLNQETQYFGPGTRLLVL.

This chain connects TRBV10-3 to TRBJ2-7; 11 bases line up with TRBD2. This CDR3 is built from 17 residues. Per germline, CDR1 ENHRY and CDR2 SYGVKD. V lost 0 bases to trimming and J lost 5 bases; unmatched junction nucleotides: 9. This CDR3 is CAISESLLAGGTHEQYF. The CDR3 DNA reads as TGTGCCATCAGTGAGTCCCTTCTAGCGGGAGGTACCCACGAGCAGTACTTC.

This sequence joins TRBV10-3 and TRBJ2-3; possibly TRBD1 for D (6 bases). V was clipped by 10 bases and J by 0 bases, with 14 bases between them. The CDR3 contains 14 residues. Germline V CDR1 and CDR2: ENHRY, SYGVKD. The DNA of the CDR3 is TGTGCCACTGTAAGGACAGCTAGCACAGATACGCAGTATTTT. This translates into CATVRTASTDTQYF.